This T cell receptor (beta chain) is drawn from a study of early T cells in non-severe SARS-CoV-2 infection (dated by TCRdb to about 2021). A note on the overall study: TCR sequencing used bulk RNA from unsorted whole blood, so alpha and beta chains could not be paired.

General study outcomes and caveats: VDJdb matching was skewed toward anti-spike CD8 responses, so virus-specific expansions were likely underestimated and private and CD4 specificities were missed.

Libraries were built with 5' RACE. Sequenced on a NextSeq 500. The TCR library protocol attached unique molecular identifiers to individual cDNA molecules to correct for sequencing error and PCR bias. TCR alpha and beta chains were both sequenced, and the abundances of alpha and beta sequences in each sample were closely correlated with each other. The paper's data handling went like this. Decombinator V4 was used to annotate TCR sequences for V gene, J gene and CDR3. TCRs were defined as expanded if a significant change between any two time points was detected under a Poisson model with p below 0.0001. Abundances of TCRs were expressed as counts per million after normalisation to the total number of TCRs sequenced in each sample. TRAV1-2 paired with TRAJ12, TRAJ20 or TRAJ33 defined MAIT TCRs, while TRAV10 paired with TRAJ18 defined iNKT TCRs. VDJdb, accessed on 1 November 2021, was searched for TCRs annotated for CMV, EBV and SARS-CoV-2, and TCRs annotated for more than one antigen were excluded. The raw public data were reprocessed by TCRdb itself: fastp quality trimming at Q25, MiXCR clonotype calling, in-frame beta chains only. For every CDR3 protein sequence, its rows merge into one entry that carries the most common genes and DNA. Here the V and J calls rest on TCRdb's processing, not on the authors' analysis. The sample records about 56,000 distinct CDR3 sequences, roughly a tenth of which are singletons. The ten largest clones take up around 6.3% of the sample.

This clonotype has a count of ten or more. This clone's antigen is unknown. Base qualities are missing; no much larger clone stands one base away. V is clipped by 3 bases and J by 2 bases, and the sequence between their germline boundaries is 10 bases long. The CDR3 contains 14 residues, cysteine and phenylalanine counted. CDR3 DNA only is kept here, 42 bases in frame from base 1. The germline V gene supplies CDR1 LGHNA and CDR2 YSLEER. This was a case-control study nested in a cohort of healthcare workers in London, UK, who had nasopharyngeal swab PCR tests and blood samples taken every week. Healthcare workers were recruited during the week of the UK lockdown, between 23 and 31 March 2020, and followed weekly for up to roughly 16 weeks.

Sequencing input: whole blood. This chain joins TRBV4-3 to TRBJ2-5; TRBD2 is possibly the D segment (6 matching bases). This clonotype originated in an adult who was a healthcare worker with PCR-confirmed SARS-CoV-2 infection or an uninfected control (not recorded which). The CDR3 has the sequence CASSQGGSQETQYF. Here is the DNA: TGCGCCAGCAGCCAGGGAGGCTCTCAAGAGACCCAGTACTTC.